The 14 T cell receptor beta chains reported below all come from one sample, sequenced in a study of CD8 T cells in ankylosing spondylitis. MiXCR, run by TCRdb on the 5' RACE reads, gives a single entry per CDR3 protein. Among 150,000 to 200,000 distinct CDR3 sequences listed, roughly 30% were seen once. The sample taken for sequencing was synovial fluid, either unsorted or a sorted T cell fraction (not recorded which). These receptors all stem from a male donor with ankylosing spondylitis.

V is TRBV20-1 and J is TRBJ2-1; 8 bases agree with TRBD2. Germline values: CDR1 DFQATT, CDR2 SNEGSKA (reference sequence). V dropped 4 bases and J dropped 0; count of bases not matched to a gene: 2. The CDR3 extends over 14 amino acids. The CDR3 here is CSATRGGSYNEQFF. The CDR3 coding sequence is TGCAGTGCTACTCGGGGGGGCTCCTACAATGAGCAGTTCTTC.

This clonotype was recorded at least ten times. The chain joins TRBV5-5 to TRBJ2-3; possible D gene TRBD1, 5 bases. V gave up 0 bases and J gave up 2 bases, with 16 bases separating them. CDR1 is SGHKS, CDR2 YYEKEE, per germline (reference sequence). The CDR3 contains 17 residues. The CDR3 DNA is TGTGCCAGCAGCTTGGGGATTTGGGGCGGCCTCACAGATACGCAGTATTTT. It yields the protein CASSLGIWGGLTDTQYF.

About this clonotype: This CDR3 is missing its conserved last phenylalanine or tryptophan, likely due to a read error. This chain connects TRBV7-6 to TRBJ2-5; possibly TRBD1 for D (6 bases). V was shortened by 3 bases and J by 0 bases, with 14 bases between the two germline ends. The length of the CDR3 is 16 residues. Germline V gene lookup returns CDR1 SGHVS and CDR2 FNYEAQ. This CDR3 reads CASSFRGLLYQETQYL. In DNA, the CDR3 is TGTGCCAGCAGCTTTAGGGGGTTGCTATACCAAGAGACCCAGTACCTC.

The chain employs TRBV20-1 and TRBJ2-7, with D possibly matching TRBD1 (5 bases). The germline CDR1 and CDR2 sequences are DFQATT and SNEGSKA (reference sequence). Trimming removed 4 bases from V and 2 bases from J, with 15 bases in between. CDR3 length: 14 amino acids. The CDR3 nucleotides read TGCAGTGCTACTCCAGGGATGGGGACCTACGAGCAGTACTTC. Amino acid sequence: CSATPGMGTYEQYF.

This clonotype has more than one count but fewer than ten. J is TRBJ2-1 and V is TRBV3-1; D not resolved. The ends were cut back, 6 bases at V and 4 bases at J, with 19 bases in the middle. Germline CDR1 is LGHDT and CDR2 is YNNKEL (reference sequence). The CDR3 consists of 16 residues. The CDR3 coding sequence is TGTGCCAGCAGTCAGTATAAGGGCCGAGATTACAATGAGCAGTTCTTC. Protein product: CASSQYKGRDYNEQFF.

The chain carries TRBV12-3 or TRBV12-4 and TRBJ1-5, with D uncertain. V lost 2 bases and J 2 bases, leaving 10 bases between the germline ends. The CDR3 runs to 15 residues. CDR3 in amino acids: CASSLLSGGNQPQHF. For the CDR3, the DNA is TGTGCCAGCAGTTTATTGTCAGGCGGCAATCAGCCCCAGCATTTT.

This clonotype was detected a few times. The DNA of the CDR3 is TGCAGTGCCCCGGTAGGGACAGATACGCAGTATTTT. The encoded protein is CSAPVGTDTQYF. This sequence joins TRBV20-1 and TRBJ2-3; no reliable D call. Germline CDR1 DFQATT, CDR2 SNEGSKA (reference sequence). Trimming pared 6 bases from V and 3 bases from J, leaving 10 bases between. The CDR3 length is 12 residues.

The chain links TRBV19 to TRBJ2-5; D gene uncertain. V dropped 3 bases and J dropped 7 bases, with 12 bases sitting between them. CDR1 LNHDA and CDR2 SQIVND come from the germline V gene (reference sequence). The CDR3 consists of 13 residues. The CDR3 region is CASSIGLQATQYF. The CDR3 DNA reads TGTGCCAGTAGTATCGGGTTGCAGGCGACCCAGTACTTC. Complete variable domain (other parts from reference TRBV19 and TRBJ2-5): DGGITQSPKYLFRKEGQNVTLSCEQNLNHDAMYWYRQDPGQGLRLIYYSQIVNDFQKGDIAEGYSVSREKKESFPLTVTSAQKNPTAFYLCASSIGLQATQYFGPGTRLLVL.

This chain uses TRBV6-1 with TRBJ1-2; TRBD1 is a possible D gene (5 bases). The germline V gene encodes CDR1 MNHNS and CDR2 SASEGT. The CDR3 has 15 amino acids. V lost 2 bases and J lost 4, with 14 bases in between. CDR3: CASSEWTSRSYGYTF. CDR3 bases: TGTGCCAGCAGTGAATGGACATCCCGATCCTATGGCTACACCTTC.

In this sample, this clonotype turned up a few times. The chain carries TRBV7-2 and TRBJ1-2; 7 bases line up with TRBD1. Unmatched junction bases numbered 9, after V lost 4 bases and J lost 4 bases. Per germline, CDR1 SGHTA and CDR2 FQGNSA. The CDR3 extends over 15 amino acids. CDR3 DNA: TGTGCCAGCAGCTCCAACAGGGGCGGGGGCTATGGCTACACCTTC. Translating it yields CASSSNRGGGYGYTF.

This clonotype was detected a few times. The CDR3 DNA reads TGTGCCAGCAGCCTCGGCCTCCTGGAGGTAGGAGATACGCAGTATTTT. This sequence encodes CASSLGLLEVGDTQYF. The chain joins TRBV5-8 to TRBJ2-3, with a possible D match to TRBD2 (5 bases). V was pared by 4 bases and J by 5 bases, with 20 bases between. There are 16 residues in the CDR3. CDR1 and CDR2 from the germline V gene are SGHTS and YDEGEE.

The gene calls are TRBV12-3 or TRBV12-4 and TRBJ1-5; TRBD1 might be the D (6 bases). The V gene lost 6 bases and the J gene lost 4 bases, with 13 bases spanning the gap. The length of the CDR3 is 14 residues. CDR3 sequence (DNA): TGTGCCAGCAGGAATTGGCAGGGGAATCAGCCCCAGCATTTT. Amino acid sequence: CASRNWQGNQPQHF.

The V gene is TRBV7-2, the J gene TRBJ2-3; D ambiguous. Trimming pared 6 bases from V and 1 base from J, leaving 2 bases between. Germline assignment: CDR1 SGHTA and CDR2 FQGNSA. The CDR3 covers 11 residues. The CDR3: CASRGTDTQYF. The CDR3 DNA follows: TGTGCCAGCAGGGGCACAGATACGCAGTATTTT.

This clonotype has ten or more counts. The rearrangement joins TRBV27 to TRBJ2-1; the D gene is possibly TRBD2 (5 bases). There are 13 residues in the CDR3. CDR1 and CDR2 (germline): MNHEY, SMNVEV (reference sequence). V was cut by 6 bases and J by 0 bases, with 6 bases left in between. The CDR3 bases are TGTGCCAGCAGGAGGGACTCCTACAATGAGCAGTTCTTC. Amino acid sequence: CASRRDSYNEQFF.